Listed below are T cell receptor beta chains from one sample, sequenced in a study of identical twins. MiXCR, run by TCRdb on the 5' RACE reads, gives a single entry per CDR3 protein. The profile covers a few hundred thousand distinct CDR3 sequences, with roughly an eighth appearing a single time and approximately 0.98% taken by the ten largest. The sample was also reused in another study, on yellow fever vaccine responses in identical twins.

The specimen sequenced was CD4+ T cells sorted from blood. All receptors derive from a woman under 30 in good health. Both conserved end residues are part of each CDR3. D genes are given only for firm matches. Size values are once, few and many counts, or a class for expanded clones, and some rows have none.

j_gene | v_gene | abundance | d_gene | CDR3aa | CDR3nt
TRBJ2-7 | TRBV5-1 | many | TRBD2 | CASSLEPTTTSGRPYEQYF | TGCGCCAGCAGCTTGGAGCCAACTACGACTAGCGGGAGGCCTTACGAGCAGTACTTC
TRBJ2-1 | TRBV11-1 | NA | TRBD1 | CASRGTRGYNEQFF | TGTGCCAGCAGGGGGACCAGGGGGTACAATGAGCAGTTCTTC
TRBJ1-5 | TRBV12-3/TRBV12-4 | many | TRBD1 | CASSFSGGSNQPQHF | TGTGCCAGCAGTTTCTCAGGGGGCAGCAATCAGCCCCAGCATTTT
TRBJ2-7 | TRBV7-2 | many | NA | CASSFDQKGREQYF | TGTGCCAGCAGCTTTGACCAAAAGGGTCGCGAGCAGTACTTC
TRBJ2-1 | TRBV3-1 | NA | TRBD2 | CASSQVRTSGIYEQFF | TGTGCCAGCAGCCAAGTTCGGACTAGCGGGATCTATGAGCAGTTCTTC
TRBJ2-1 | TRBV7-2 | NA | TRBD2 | CASSLAWAGGQDNEQFF | TGTGCCAGCAGCTTAGCGTGGGCGGGAGGGCAGGACAATGAGCAGTTCTTC
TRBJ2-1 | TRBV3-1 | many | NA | CASSLGDNSYNEQFF | TGTGCCAGCAGCCTCGGAGACAACTCCTACAATGAGCAGTTCTTC
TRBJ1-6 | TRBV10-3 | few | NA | CAISESRQGKSPLHF | TGTGCCATCAGTGAGTCGAGGCAGGGAAAATCACCCCTCCACTTT
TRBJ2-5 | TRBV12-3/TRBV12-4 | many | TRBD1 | CASSLGQGARETQYF | TGTGCCAGCAGTTTAGGACAGGGGGCGCGAGAGACCCAGTACTTC
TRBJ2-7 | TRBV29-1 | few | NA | CSVRRVEPYEQYF | TGCAGCGTTCGGCGGGTCGAACCCTACGAGCAGTACTTC
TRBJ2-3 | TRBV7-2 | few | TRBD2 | CASSLARGVGTDTQYF | TGTGCCAGCAGCTTAGCTCGGGGGGTAGGGACAGATACGCAGTATTTT
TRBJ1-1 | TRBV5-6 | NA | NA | CASSLVPSEAFF | TGTGCCAGCAGCTTGGTGCCGTCTGAAGCTTTCTTT
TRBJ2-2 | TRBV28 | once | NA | CASSLSLHNRRGELFF | TGTGCCAGCAGTTTATCCCTTCACAACCGCCGGGGGGAGCTGTTTTTT
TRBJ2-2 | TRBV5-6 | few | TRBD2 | CASSSQTSVGSWTNTGELFF | TGTGCCAGCAGCTCCCAGACTAGCGTTGGTAGCTGGACCAACACCGGGGAGCTGTTTTTT
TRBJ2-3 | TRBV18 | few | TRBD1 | CASSPLGQGLTDTQYF | TGTGCCAGCTCACCGTTAGGACAGGGGCTCACAGATACGCAGTATTTT
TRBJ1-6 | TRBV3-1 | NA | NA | CASSQRGNSPLHF | TGTGCCAGCAGCCAAAGGGGGAATTCACCCCTCCACTTT